This T cell receptor (beta chain) was observed in a study of cytomegalovirus exposure and HLA in healthy donors (dated by TCRdb to 2016 to 2017). As for the study more broadly: In an earlier analysis of 587 of the donors, about 270 Gb of sequence data and 117 million unique TCR beta sequences from about 179 million T cells were reported. The number of donors typed differed by locus, with 629-630 for A, B, C, DRB1 and DQB1, around 500 for DQA1, 606 for DPA1, and some 440 for DPB1. High-throughput TCR immunosequencing, statistical association of individual TCRs with disease status, and machine learning were combined to predict cytomegalovirus infection status. About five DR-DQ haplotypes were treated as single units for association and clustering because of strong linkage in the cohort. Roughly 300 gigabases of sequencing data and 70 million to 100 million unique TCR sequences made up an early release that covered several hundred HLA-typed donors. Among the roughly 400 genotyped donors, under 90% belonged to the genetic ancestry cluster associated with self-reported Caucasian donors. Across 398 genotyped donors of the cohort, an average of roughly 230,000 unique TCR beta nucleotide sequences per donor were sequenced, and roughly a sixth of those sequences were non-productive. In addition to the first cohort of around 670 subjects, a separate validation cohort of over 90 different subjects was used. To study patterns of TCR occurrence, a later analysis re-analyzed previously published TCR beta repertoires from around 700 donors and added high-resolution HLA genotyping. HLA typing included class I and class II loci at four-digit resolution. The study used immunosequencing to profile the T cell repertoires of approximately 650 subjects and linked those repertoires to cytomegalovirus serostatus. The aim of the study was to test whether cataloging public T cell receptors could identify signatures of past pathogen exposure. All discovery cohort repertoires had been generated using a single sequencing platform. A later genetic analysis used genome-wide SNP genotypes for about 60% of the roughly 700 donors, treating that subset as a discovery cohort. Donor age, sex, ethnicity and CMV serostatus were collected together with the repertoire data. In the later analysis, no new phenotypic data were used to find candidate immune exposures; instead, reliance was placed on TCR beta sequences and their occurrence across donors. To decide whether each TCR beta V gene segment behaved as functional or pseudogenic, an earlier analysis of fewer than 750 of the donors relied on high-throughput TCR beta sequencing. General findings and caveats noted by the study authors: A later analysis associated about 16,000 TCR beta sequences with specific HLA alleles at a false discovery rate of 0.05. Across donors, most TCR sequences were observed very rarely, whereas some public TCRs were present in many individuals. An earlier analysis of 587 of the donors showed that most TCR beta V segments appeared in productive rearrangements either about 87% or about 30% of the time, which broadly matched IMGT annotations. The presence/absence analyses assumed that sequencing depth was roughly uniform across donors, and that assumption may not be true. Cytomegalovirus status was reported to be diagnosed by the classifier with high specificity and sensitivity in both the original and validation cohorts. A later genetic analysis reported fewer N-insertions in productive TCRs among donors in an Asian-associated ancestry cluster than the roughly 700-donor mean. A further reported finding was that TCR beta sequences accurately predicted the HLA-A and HLA-B alleles for most subjects in the first cohort. Most CMV-associated TCR beta chains appeared to be HLA-restricted in a later analysis, and the HLA associations seemed to be driven largely by CMV exposure. Some IMGT-functional V segments, including TRBV6-2 and TRBV6-3, could not be told apart with the 87-base-pair reads, so those segments were excluded. In a later analysis, HLA-associated TCR beta chains were found to be more clonally expanded and to have lower generation probabilities than equally common non-associated chains. In vitro tests confirmed that a few of the cytomegalovirus-associated TCR beta chains recognize cytomegalovirus antigens. The sequencing pipeline was judged likely to have produced a cluster of highly shared sequence variants as a technical artifact. V-gene and J-gene trimming of TCR beta chains was associated with a missense DCLRE1C variant in a later genetic analysis, and the association was replicated in an independent cohort. It was suggested by the authors that the approach could potentially be generalized to other disease states and immunological phenotypes. In a later analysis, the rate of TCR association differed among HLA loci, with DRB1 alleles having the most associated TCRs and HLA-C alleles having the fewest. Because HLA typing was unavailable for some donors at each locus, only the typed subset was used in association tests. In a later analysis, several top co-occurrence clusters were reported to appear linked to parvovirus B19, influenza, CMV and Epstein-Barr virus. This cohort had only TCR beta chains sequenced, and the lack of alpha or paired-chain data limited which features could be detected. When HLA alleles, especially DR and DQ, strongly co-occurred, TCR associations were difficult to assign to individual alleles. Linkage disequilibrium might explain the correlated functional status among segregating V segments, but an unknown experimental factor could not be ruled out. For the cohort, immune exposure information was limited to CMV serostatus. The earlier analysis of about 600 of the donors excluded roughly 17 rarely observed V segments, including chromosome 9 orphons, because counts were too low. In the study, about 150 TCR beta chains were listed as associated with cytomegalovirus.

Regarding this clone: What this receptor recognizes is not known. Base qualities are not at hand, and no much larger clone is one base apart.

The germline V gene specifies SQVTM as CDR1 and ANQGSEA as CDR2. At the junction V is shortened by 5 bases and J by 5 bases, with 24 bases in between. The CDR3 spans 17 residues, from the cysteine through the phenylalanine. This entry keeps only the CDR3 DNA: 51 bases, framed from base 1. The cohort consisted of hundreds of healthy bone marrow donors. At the time of sampling, all cohort members were nominally healthy, though unrecorded immune exposures were likely present. The donor tested CMV seropositive and was one of the 289 seropositive cohort members. Every donor gave a peripheral blood sample, and the peripheral blood mononuclear cells from that sample were used for TCR beta sequencing. The Qiagen DNeasy Blood Extraction Kit was used to extract genomic DNA from the blood cell samples. Receptor libraries were prepared by the immunoSEQ multiplex PCR assay. The multiplex PCR relied on a mix of 60 forward primers for TCR Vbeta segments and 13 reverse primers for TCR Jbeta segments. The CDR3 region of rearranged TCR beta genes was amplified from genomic DNA by a multiplex PCR assay. On the Illumina HiSeq System, the amplified TCR beta libraries were sequenced as 87-base-pair reads. The paper's data handling went like this. Across the roughly 700 repertoires, a later analysis counted 80 million or so unique TCR beta chains, approximately 10 million of which were shared by at least two donors. To remove PCR and sequencing errors, raw reads were error-corrected and collapsed into unique sequences using a nearest-neighbor algorithm that merged closely related sequences. CDR3 sequences were aligned to IMGT reference sequences to assign V, D and J gene segments. Each retained sequence needed at least a six-nucleotide match to both a V gene segment and a J gene segment. A rearrangement was called productive if the CDR3 had no stop codons and remained in frame with V and J, and every other rearrangement was called non-productive. CDR3 was defined according to IMGT convention as the region running from the second conserved V-encoded cysteine to the conserved J-encoded phenylalanine. Sequences without an unambiguous match to a single V gene segment were excluded from the earlier analysis of several hundred of the donors. An earlier analysis of approximately 590 of the donors classified V segments as functional when productive rearrangements were above 56.7% and as segregating when the standard deviation between donors was above 5%. A statistical classification framework was built for diagnosing cytomegalovirus status from the catalog of TCR beta chain sequences. V and J gene assignment, in a later analysis, came from comparing TCR nucleotide sequences with IMGT/GENE-DB human TR gene sequences. In a later analysis, CDR3 sequences and most-parsimonious VDJ recombination scenarios were assigned using the TCRdist pipeline. In a later analysis, each TCR beta chain was defined by its CDR3 amino acid sequence together with its V-gene family, and reads without a unique V-gene family were excluded. A later analysis removed several hundred highly shared, low-generation-probability nucleotide sequences to deal with suspected cross-contamination and a sequencing artifact. A later analysis calculated a clonal expansion index for each public chain from normalized within-repertoire ranks of inferred template counts. In a later analysis, generation probabilities were computed with a VDJ recombination model fitted to out-of-frame rearrangements, and the resulting probabilities were checked against IGoR. In a later analysis, hypergeometric tests were used to score TCR-TCR, TCR-HLA and TCR-CMV co-occurrence, with a repertoire-size bias correction applied to TCR pairs. A later analysis estimated false discovery rates by permuting HLA or CMV assignments 20 times. In a later analysis, co-occurring TCRs were grouped with DBSCAN, and TCRdist sequence similarity was added when clustering was performed within HLA-allele-positive subsets. For co-occurrence clustering, repertoires with fewer than 30,000 or more than 120,000 public chains were excluded, along with five repertoires with anomalous nucleotide sharing. This immuneACCESS table, as held by TCRdb, lists in-frame sequences with V and J called but not all clones. Of the missing ones, under half trace to an unresolved V gene in checked studies; the others have no known cause. That table gives V, J and clone size, and the DNA gave D and trimming. The sample records 150,000 to 200,000 clones, roughly 85% of which are singletons. About 14% of the sample goes to the ten largest clones.

The sequence came from a man between 45 and 60 years old in good health and CMV-seropositive. Recombination linked TRBV29-1 to TRBJ2-2, with TRBD1 perhaps the D gene, on 7 matching bases. The sample was PBMCs. The DNA sequence is given as TGCAGCGTTCCGACACAGGGGAGGTTTGGATTTACCGGGGAGCTGTTTTTT. This is translated as CSVPTQGRFGFTGELFF.